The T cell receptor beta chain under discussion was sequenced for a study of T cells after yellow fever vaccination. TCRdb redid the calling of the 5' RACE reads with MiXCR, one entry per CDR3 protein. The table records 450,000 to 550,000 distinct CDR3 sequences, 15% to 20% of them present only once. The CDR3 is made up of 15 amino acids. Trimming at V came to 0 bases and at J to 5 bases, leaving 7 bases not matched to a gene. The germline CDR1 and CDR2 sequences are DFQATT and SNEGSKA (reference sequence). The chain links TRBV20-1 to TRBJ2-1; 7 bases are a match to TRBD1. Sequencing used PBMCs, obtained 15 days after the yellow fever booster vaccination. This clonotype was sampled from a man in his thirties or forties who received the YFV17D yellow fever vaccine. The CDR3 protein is CSARDYRTGNNEQFF. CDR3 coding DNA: TGCAGTGCTAGAGATTACCGGACAGGTAACAATGAGCAGTTCTTC.